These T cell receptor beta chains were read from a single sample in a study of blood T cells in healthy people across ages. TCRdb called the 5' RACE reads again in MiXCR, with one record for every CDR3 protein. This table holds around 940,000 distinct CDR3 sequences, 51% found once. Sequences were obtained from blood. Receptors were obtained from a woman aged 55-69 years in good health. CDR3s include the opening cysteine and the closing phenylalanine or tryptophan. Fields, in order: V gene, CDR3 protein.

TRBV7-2 CASSPGGSTDTQYF
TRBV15 CATSRDFTSGSTYEQYF
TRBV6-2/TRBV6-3 CASTWRGYSYEQYF
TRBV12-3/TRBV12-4 CASSPGTSGHISSYNEQFF
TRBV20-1 CSAPRQGAISYNEQFF
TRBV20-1 CSAPQSGQGYEQYF
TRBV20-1 CSAPRQGETQYF
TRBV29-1 CSVKKWVSEYSYEQYF
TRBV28 CASSPWTGLSYEQYF
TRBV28 CASSFVIITSSEETQYF
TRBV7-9 CASSLQGTTNTDTQYF
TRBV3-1 CASSHGDRTQYF
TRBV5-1 CASSLSRGPQETQYF
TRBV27 CASSYRASEQYF
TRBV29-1 CSVGGRGPPYQETQYF
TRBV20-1 CSAIHQTSGLRGPYEQYF
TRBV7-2 CASSLARLQAEKLFF
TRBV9 CASSVEQGGEAFF
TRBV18 CASSPDAIWQGAEAFF
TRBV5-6 CASSYRTSITGELFF
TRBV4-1 CASSHPGTIRDEQFF
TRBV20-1 CSAREIRHSYNEQFF
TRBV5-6 CASRRDVATEAFF
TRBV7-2 CASSLGAADNSPLHF